This TCR beta chain was sequenced in a study of T cell responses to AZD1222 COVID-19 vaccine. Analysis merged second doses at about 4 or about 12 weeks. Sequenced by immunoSEQ multiplex PCR; TCRdb stores in-frame clones only, minus some. The sample includes tens of thousands of clones, approximately 85% of them seen just once. Details on this clone: Its matching antigen is unknown.

Findings and caveats of the study: Clonal diversity may have been underestimated in mostly white British donors.

The sequence was collected from an adult who received the AZD1222 COVID-19 vaccine. The sequencing here drew on peripheral blood, taken 28 days after the second AZD1222 dose.

CDR3 residues: CASSRGLEGETQYF. The DNA for the CDR3 is TGTGCCAGCAGCCGGGGACTAGAGGGGGAGACCCAGTACTTC. This chain joins TRBV6-5 and TRBJ2-5; TRBD2 matches 8 bases. The CDR3 totals 14 residues. CDR1 MNHEY and CDR2 SVGAGI come from the germline V gene. With 6 bases clipped from V and 5 bases from J, the junction kept 8 bases outside the gene matches.